These 16 T cell receptor beta chains were all obtained from the same sample, sequenced in a study of CD8 T cells in Susac syndrome. Roughly 0.45 to 1 ug RNA was reverse transcribed with random hexamers. Via MiXCR, TCRdb re-called the immunoSEQ multiplex PCR reads, giving one row per CDR3 protein. Among 250,000 to 350,000 distinct CDR3 sequences listed, roughly 81% were seen once. The sample was CD8+ T cells from PBMCs. Source of these receptors: a human donor with multiple sclerosis.

The V and J genes are TRBV27 and TRBJ1-2, with 7 bases that match TRBD1. CDR1 MNHEY and CDR2 SMNVEV come from the germline V gene (reference sequence). This CDR3 spans 15 amino acids. Unmatched junction bases numbered 5, after V lost 4 bases and J lost 0 bases. The CDR3 reads CASSSGQYSNYGYTF. Written as DNA, the CDR3 is TGTGCCAGCAGTTCGGGACAGTACTCTAACTATGGCTACACCTTC.

This clonotype was seen just once. V usage is TRBV27 and J usage is TRBJ2-1, with unresolved D. This CDR3 comprises 16 residues. V shed 6 bases and J shed 0 bases, with 15 bases lying between them. The germline V gene encodes CDR1 MNHEY and CDR2 SMNVEV (reference sequence). The CDR3 loop is CASSPVSASSYNEQFF. For the CDR3, the DNA is TGTGCCAGCAGCCCAGTCAGCGCGAGCTCCTACAATGAGCAGTTCTTC.

This chain links TRBV29-1 with TRBJ2-2; D is perhaps TRBD2 (6 bases). The CDR3 covers 15 residues. V was clipped by 3 bases and J by 1 base, with 12 bases between them. Germline V lookup: CDR1 SQVTM, CDR2 ANQGSEA. The CDR3 DNA reads TGCAGCGTTGAGTCCGGGACTCTGAACACCGGGGAGCTGTTTTTT. This encodes CSVESGTLNTGELFF.

The CDR3 spells CSSSDRAIEQFF. The CDR3, as DNA: TGCAGCTCCTCGGACAGGGCCATTGAGCAGTTCTTC. The chain recombines TRBV29-1 with TRBJ2-1; TRBD1 matches 8 bases. The germline gives CDR1 SQVTM, CDR2 ANQGSEA. The CDR3 length is 12 residues. The V segment lost 8 bases and the J segment 9 bases; nucleotides outside the gene matches: 9.

This clonotype was detected once. The chain is built from TRBV2 and TRBJ2-2; D may correspond to TRBD1 or TRBD2 (5 bases each). Germline-derived CDR1 and CDR2 are SNHLY and FYNNEI. The CDR3 runs 15 residues. Trimming took 2 bases from V and 3 from J, leaving 10 bases between them. CDR3 loop: CASSERGRHTGELFF. The DNA for the CDR3 is TGTGCCAGCAGTGAAAGGGGACGACACACCGGGGAGCTGTTTTTT.

The V gene is TRBV27, the J gene TRBJ2-1, with a possible D match to TRBD2 (6 bases). The CDR3 contains 15 residues. Trimming left V 6 bases short and J 6 bases short, with 18 bases between. Germline lookup yields CDR1 MNHEY and CDR2 SMNVEV (reference sequence). The CDR3 nucleotides read TGTGCCAGCAGCCCCCGGGGCAGGGAGGCCAATGAGCAGTTCTTC. Protein: CASSPRGREANEQFF.

This rearrangement joins TRBV29-1 to TRBJ2-3; TRBD2 agrees at 14 bases. The trim removed 7 bases at V and 6 bases at J, leaving 15 bases unmatched. The CDR3 is 17 residues long. Germline CDR1 SQVTM, CDR2 ANQGSEA. The CDR3 nucleotides read TGCAGCGCTAACCCCCCGGGACTAGCGGGAGAGGGCGATACGCAGTATTTT. This encodes CSANPPGLAGEGDTQYF.

The chain links TRBV28 to TRBJ2-5; the match to TRBD1 covers 10 bases. Germline CDR1 is MDHEN and CDR2 is SYDVKM. This CDR3 has 14 amino acids. The V gene end was trimmed by 6 bases and the J gene end by 5 bases; junction bases not matched to a gene: 6. The CDR3 bases are TGTGCCAGCAGGAGGACAGGGGGACGCGAGACCCAGTACTTC. Residues: CASRRTGGRETQYF.

J is TRBJ1-1 and V is TRBV27, with TRBD1 as a possible D gene (5 bases). This CDR3 spans 15 amino acids. The ends were cut back, 2 bases at V and 0 bases at J, with 10 bases in the middle. Germline CDR1 and CDR2: MNHEY and SMNVEV (reference sequence). CDR3 in DNA: TGTGCCAGCAGTTTAACCCGGACAATGAACACTGAAGCTTTCTTT. Translation gives CASSLTRTMNTEAFF.

This chain joins TRBV21-1 and TRBJ2-3; the tabulated D call, TRBD1, remains unverified against the DNA. TRBV21-1 is a listed pseudogene. The CDR3 loop spans 17 amino acids. The CDR3 region has the DNA TGTGCCAGCAGCAAACCGAGGGGAGCAGTAAGCACAGATACGCAGTATTTT. It is translated as CASSKPRGAVSTDTQYF.

This chain connects TRBV12-3 or TRBV12-4 to TRBJ2-7; D uncertain. Between the trimmed V and J ends, which lost 6 bases and 5 bases, there was a span of 11 bases. The CDR3 length is 12 residues. CDR3 nucleotide sequence: TGTGCCAGCAGCGCTTCGAGAGACGAGCAGTACTTC. Encoded protein: CASSASRDEQYF.

The genes are TRBV20-1 and TRBJ1-4; D remains ambiguous. This CDR3 has 12 residues. Germline CDR1 is DFQATT and CDR2 is SNEGSKA (reference sequence). The CDR3 protein is CRVGATNEKLFF. In DNA form, the CDR3 reads TGCAGAGTAGGTGCAACTAATGAAAAACTGTTTTTT.

This chain uses TRBV10-3 with TRBJ1-1, with 8 nucleotides matching TRBD1. The CDR3 has 13 amino acids. Trimming cost V 7 bases and J 4 bases; bases outside gene matches: 5. Germline CDR1 reads ENHRY; CDR2 reads SYGVKD. CDR3 amino acids: CAITPDRVTEAFF. Here the CDR3 DNA reads TGTGCCATCACCCCGGACAGGGTCACTGAAGCTTTCTTT.

This clonotype has only a few counts. V is TRBV27 and J is TRBJ2-7; D perhaps matches TRBD1 (6 bases). Trimming left V 2 bases short and J 0 bases short, with 8 bases between. CDR3 length equals 14 residues. Germline V gene data show CDR1 as MNHEY and CDR2 as SMNVEV (reference sequence). The CDR3 DNA sequence: TGTGCCAGCAGTTTAACAGGGAACTCCTACGAGCAGTACTTC. Amino acids: CASSLTGNSYEQYF.

This chain joins TRBV20-1 and TRBJ1-1; D unclear. Trimming pared 0 bases from V and 0 bases from J, leaving 8 bases between. Germline V gene data show CDR1 as DFQATT and CDR2 as SNEGSKA (reference sequence). The CDR3 is made up of 14 amino acids. CDR3: CSARDPDMNTEAFF. Written as DNA, the CDR3 is TGCAGTGCTAGAGATCCAGACATGAACACTGAAGCTTTCTTT.

This clonotype appeared a few times. The chain is built from TRBV4-3 and TRBJ1-5; D might be TRBD1 (5 bases). Trimming took off 1 base at V and 1 base at J, with 8 bases between the two ends. Germline CDR1 and CDR2: LGHNA and YSLEER. The length of the CDR3 is 15 residues. The CDR3 loop is CASSQVQGSNQPQHF. Written as DNA, the CDR3 is TGCGCCAGCAGCCAAGTTCAGGGAAGCAATCAGCCCCAGCATTTT.